The rows below give T cell receptor beta chains drawn from one sample of a study of blood T cells in healthy people across ages. One entry per CDR3 protein, called by TCRdb with MiXCR from the 5' RACE reads. The repertoire holds 1,300,000 or so distinct CDR3 sequences, 55% to 75% seen once, with about 6.3% in the top ten. Sequenced sample: blood. These receptors were collected from a man in his late teens or twenties in good health. Both conserved end residues are part of each CDR3. Fields, in order: V gene, J gene, D gene, CDR3 length, clone size, CDR3 protein, CDR3 DNA. The D gene is left open where the match is weak. Rows give clone size only sometimes, using once, few, many, or a class for an expanded clone.

v_gene: TRBV20-1
j_gene: TRBJ1-1
d_gene: .
len: 13
abundance: .
CDR3aa: CSAIHGRHTEAFF
CDR3nt: TGCAGTGCTATCCACGGAAGGCACACTGAAGCTTTCTTT

v_gene: TRBV7-2
j_gene: TRBJ2-7
d_gene: .
len: 12
abundance: few
CDR3aa: CASSLRYYEQYF
CDR3nt: TGTGCCAGCAGCTTACGTTACTACGAGCAGTACTTC

v_gene: TRBV29-1
j_gene: TRBJ2-1
d_gene: .
len: 15
abundance: .
CDR3aa: CSVVGGGTYYNEQFF
CDR3nt: TGCAGCGTTGTAGGGGGAGGGACATACTACAATGAGCAGTTCTTC

v_gene: TRBV3-1
j_gene: TRBJ2-3
d_gene: .
len: 17
abundance: .
CDR3aa: CASSHVPMREITDTQYF
CDR3nt: TGTGCCAGCAGCCATGTCCCAATGAGGGAGATCACAGATACGCAGTATTTT

v_gene: TRBV6-5
j_gene: TRBJ2-1
d_gene: .
len: 14
abundance: .
CDR3aa: CASSYRVVDNERFF
CDR3nt: TGTGCCAGCAGTTACCGGGTGGTGGACAATGAGCGGTTCTTC

v_gene: TRBV7-9
j_gene: TRBJ2-1
d_gene: .
len: 15
abundance: few
CDR3aa: CASSLGGRSDNEQFF
CDR3nt: TGTGCCAGCAGCTTAGGGGGACGCTCAGACAATGAGCAGTTCTTC

v_gene: TRBV6-5
j_gene: TRBJ2-1
d_gene: .
len: 13
abundance: .
CDR3aa: CASSPVGESTQFF
CDR3nt: TGTGCCAGCAGCCCCGTAGGAGAGTCCACCCAGTTCTTC

v_gene: TRBV7-6
j_gene: TRBJ2-3
d_gene: TRBD2
len: 14
abundance: .
CDR3aa: CAAAGSGGTDTQYF
CDR3nt: TGTGCCGCCGCCGGCTCGGGGGGGACAGATACGCAGTATTTT

v_gene: TRBV14
j_gene: TRBJ2-1
d_gene: TRBD2
len: 18
abundance: few
CDR3aa: CASSQDLVLAGARNEQFF
CDR3nt: TGTGCCAGCAGCCAAGATTTAGTATTAGCGGGAGCAAGGAATGAGCAGTTCTTC

v_gene: TRBV3-1
j_gene: TRBJ1-1
d_gene: .
len: 14
abundance: .
CDR3aa: CASSQGWVRTEAFF
CDR3nt: TGTGCCAGCAGCCAAGGGTGGGTAAGGACTGAAGCTTTCTTT

v_gene: TRBV20-1
j_gene: TRBJ1-2
d_gene: .
len: 13
abundance: .
CDR3aa: CSARAPTGNGYTF
CDR3nt: TGCAGTGCTAGAGCCCCGACAGGAAATGGCTACACCTTC

v_gene: TRBV20-1
j_gene: TRBJ2-1
d_gene: TRBD2
len: 17
abundance: .
CDR3aa: CSASGTSGRSSYNEQFF
CDR3nt: TGCAGTGCTTCCGGGACTAGCGGAAGGAGCTCCTACAATGAGCAGTTCTTC

v_gene: TRBV7-9
j_gene: TRBJ2-5
d_gene: TRBD1
len: 16
abundance: .
CDR3aa: CASSPWTTGVYETQYF
CDR3nt: TGTGCCAGCAGCCCTTGGACGACAGGGGTTTACGAGACCCAGTACTTC

v_gene: TRBV27
j_gene: TRBJ2-7
d_gene: TRBD1
len: 14
abundance: .
CDR3aa: CANSFTGTVGEQYF
CDR3nt: TGTGCCAACAGTTTTACCGGGACAGTCGGCGAGCAGTACTTC

v_gene: TRBV29-1
j_gene: TRBJ2-3
d_gene: TRBD2
len: 15
abundance: few
CDR3aa: CSVGTLVSPGGAQYF
CDR3nt: TGCAGCGTTGGCACTTTGGTGTCCCCGGGGGGGGCGCAGTATTTT

v_gene: TRBV29-1
j_gene: TRBJ1-1
d_gene: .
len: 14
abundance: .
CDR3aa: CSAQSGQMNTEAFF
CDR3nt: TGCAGCGCCCAATCAGGTCAGATGAACACTGAAGCTTTCTTT

v_gene: TRBV28
j_gene: TRBJ2-7
d_gene: .
len: 18
abundance: .
CDR3aa: CASSFVTVGPPDSYEQYF
CDR3nt: TGTGCCAGCAGTTTTGTTACGGTCGGTCCTCCCGACTCCTACGAGCAGTACTTC

v_gene: TRBV5-1
j_gene: TRBJ2-7
d_gene: TRBD1
len: 15
abundance: .
CDR3aa: CASSTSRDSPYEQYF
CDR3nt: TGCGCCAGCAGCACATCCCGGGACAGTCCCTACGAGCAGTACTTC

v_gene: TRBV6-5
j_gene: TRBJ2-1
d_gene: .
len: 13
abundance: few
CDR3aa: CASSTRDTGEQFF
CDR3nt: TGTGCCAGCAGTACACGGGACACCGGGGAGCAGTTCTTC

v_gene: TRBV27
j_gene: TRBJ2-3
d_gene: .
len: 16
abundance: .
CDR3aa: CASSPLVRTDQDTQYF
CDR3nt: TGTGCCAGCAGCCCCCTCGTGCGGACAGACCAAGATACGCAGTATTTT

v_gene: TRBV5-1
j_gene: TRBJ2-3
d_gene: TRBD2
len: 17
abundance: .
CDR3aa: CASSVRGRGGQADTQYF
CDR3nt: TGCGCCAGCAGCGTACGGGGACGGGGGGGCCAGGCAGATACGCAGTATTTT

v_gene: TRBV29-1
j_gene: TRBJ2-3
d_gene: TRBD1
len: 17
abundance: .
CDR3aa: CSVARLQGVSSTDTQYF
CDR3nt: TGCAGCGTTGCCCGCTTGCAGGGGGTATCTAGCACAGATACGCAGTATTTT

v_gene: TRBV2
j_gene: TRBJ2-7
d_gene: .
len: 15
abundance: .
CDR3aa: CASSENRAGDYEQYF
CDR3nt: TGTGCCAGCAGTGAAAATCGCGCAGGGGACTACGAGCAGTACTTC

v_gene: TRBV7-2
j_gene: TRBJ2-1
d_gene: .
len: 15
abundance: many
CDR3aa: CASSSSGSPYNEQFF
CDR3nt: TGTGCCAGCAGCTCGTCCGGGTCCCCCTACAATGAGCAGTTCTTC

v_gene: TRBV6-6
j_gene: TRBJ1-5
d_gene: .
len: 14
abundance: .
CDR3aa: CASFLTEETQPQHF
CDR3nt: TGTGCCAGCTTCCTGACAGAGGAGACTCAGCCCCAGCATTTT

v_gene: TRBV2
j_gene: TRBJ1-1
d_gene: TRBD1
len: 16
abundance: once
CDR3aa: CASSATGVGMNTEAFF
CDR3nt: TGTGCCAGCAGTGCGACAGGGGTGGGTATGAACACTGAAGCTTTCTTT

v_gene: TRBV4-3
j_gene: TRBJ1-4
d_gene: .
len: 16
abundance: .
CDR3aa: CASSQEAPGTNEKLFF
CDR3nt: TGCGCCAGCAGCCAAGAGGCGCCAGGGACTAATGAAAAACTGTTTTTT

v_gene: TRBV6-5
j_gene: TRBJ1-2
d_gene: .
len: 12
abundance: .
CDR3aa: CASRPDEGGYTF
CDR3nt: TGTGCCAGCAGGCCCGATGAGGGGGGCTACACCTTC

v_gene: TRBV29-1
j_gene: TRBJ2-4
d_gene: TRBD2
len: 16
abundance: .
CDR3aa: CSVIGGAAKNKNSQYF
CDR3nt: TGCAGCGTCATCGGGGGGGCGGCCAAGAACAAAAACAGTCAGTACTTC

v_gene: TRBV6-2/TRBV6-3
j_gene: TRBJ2-7
d_gene: .
len: 16
abundance: .
CDR3aa: CASSIGFSVGTYEQYF
CDR3nt: TGTGCCAGCAGTATTGGGTTTTCTGTGGGGACCTACGAGCAGTACTTC

v_gene: TRBV27
j_gene: TRBJ2-7
d_gene: TRBD1
len: 14
abundance: .
CDR3aa: CATRQTGGDYEQYF
CDR3nt: TGTGCCACTCGTCAGACAGGGGGCGATTACGAGCAGTACTTC

v_gene: TRBV28
j_gene: TRBJ2-7
d_gene: .
len: 15
abundance: few
CDR3aa: CASSLTTGFSYEQYF
CDR3nt: TGTGCCAGCAGTTTAACAACAGGGTTCTCCTACGAGCAGTACTTC

v_gene: TRBV4-3
j_gene: TRBJ2-2
d_gene: .
len: 17
abundance: .
CDR3aa: CASSQDGGGADTGELFF
CDR3nt: TGCGCCAGCAGCCAAGATGGGGGGGGGGCCGACACCGGGGAGCTGTTTTTT

v_gene: TRBV20-1
j_gene: TRBJ2-5
d_gene: TRBD2
len: 18
abundance: .
CDR3aa: CSARGNIRAGLAGFEQYF
CDR3nt: TGCAGTGCTAGAGGAAACATTAGGGCGGGACTAGCGGGATTTGAGCAGTACTTC

v_gene: TRBV25-1
j_gene: TRBJ1-6
d_gene: TRBD1
len: 15
abundance: .
CDR3aa: CASSELSGDSSPLHF
CDR3nt: TGTGCCAGCAGTGAATTGTCCGGGGACAGTTCACCCCTCCACTTT

v_gene: TRBV7-2
j_gene: TRBJ2-3
d_gene: .
len: 18
abundance: few
CDR3aa: CASSLSDGGPLGADTQYF
CDR3nt: TGTGCCAGCAGCTTAAGCGACGGTGGGCCCCTGGGCGCAGATACGCAGTATTTT

v_gene: TRBV4-1
j_gene: TRBJ1-2
d_gene: .
len: 15
abundance: .
CDR3aa: CASSQGGRQGFGYTF
CDR3nt: TGCGCCAGCAGCCAAGGAGGCCGCCAGGGCTTTGGCTACACCTTC

v_gene: TRBV29-1
j_gene: TRBJ2-7
d_gene: .
len: 14
abundance: .
CDR3aa: CSARDLSNSYEQYF
CDR3nt: TGCAGCGCTCGGGACCTCTCGAATTCCTACGAGCAGTACTTC